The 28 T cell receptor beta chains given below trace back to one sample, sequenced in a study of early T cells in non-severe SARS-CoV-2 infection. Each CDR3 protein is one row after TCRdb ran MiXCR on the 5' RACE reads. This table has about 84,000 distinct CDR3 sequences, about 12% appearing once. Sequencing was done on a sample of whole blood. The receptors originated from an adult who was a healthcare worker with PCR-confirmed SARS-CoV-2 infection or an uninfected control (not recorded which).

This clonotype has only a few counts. CDR3 in DNA: TGTGCCAGCAGCTTAGATCAGAAACCGAACACTGAAGCTTTCTTT. Translated, it gives CASSLDQKPNTEAFF. The gene calls are TRBV11-2 and TRBJ1-1; D gene unclear. The CDR3 runs to 15 residues. Germline CDR1 and CDR2: SGHAT and FQNNGV. V lost 0 bases to trimming and J lost 1 base, with 9 bases between them.

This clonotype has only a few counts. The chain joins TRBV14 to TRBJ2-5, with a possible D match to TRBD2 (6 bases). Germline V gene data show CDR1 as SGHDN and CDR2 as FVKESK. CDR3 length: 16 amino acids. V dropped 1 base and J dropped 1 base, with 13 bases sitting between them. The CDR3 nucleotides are TGTGCCAGCAGCCAAGCCAGCGGGCGTCTCCAAGAGACCCAGTACTTC. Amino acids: CASSQASGRLQETQYF.

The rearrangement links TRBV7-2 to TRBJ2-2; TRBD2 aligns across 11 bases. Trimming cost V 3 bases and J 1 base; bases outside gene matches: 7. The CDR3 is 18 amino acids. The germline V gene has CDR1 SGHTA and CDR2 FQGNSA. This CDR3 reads CASSFAPLAGVNTGELFF. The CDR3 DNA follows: TGTGCCAGCAGCTTCGCCCCACTAGCGGGAGTGAACACCGGGGAGCTGTTTTTT.

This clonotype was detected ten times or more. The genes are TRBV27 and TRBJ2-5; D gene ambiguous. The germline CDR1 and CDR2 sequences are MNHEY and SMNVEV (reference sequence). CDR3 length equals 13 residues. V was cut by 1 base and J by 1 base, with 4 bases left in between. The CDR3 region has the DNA TGTGCCAGCAGTTTATTCCTCCAAGAGACCCAGTACTTC. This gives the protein CASSLFLQETQYF.

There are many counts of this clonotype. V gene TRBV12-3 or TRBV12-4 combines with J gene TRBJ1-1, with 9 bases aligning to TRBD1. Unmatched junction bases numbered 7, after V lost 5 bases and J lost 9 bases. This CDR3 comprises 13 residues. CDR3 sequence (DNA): TGTGCCAGCAGTGCGCGACAGGGGGTAAAAGCTTTCTTT. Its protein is CASSARQGVKAFF.

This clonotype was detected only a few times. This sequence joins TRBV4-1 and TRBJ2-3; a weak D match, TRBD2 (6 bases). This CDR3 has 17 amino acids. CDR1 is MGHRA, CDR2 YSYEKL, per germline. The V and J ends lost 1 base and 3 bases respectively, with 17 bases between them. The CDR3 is CASSQGGSGVRTDTQYF. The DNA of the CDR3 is TGCGCCAGCAGCCAAGGGGGCTCGGGAGTCAGGACAGATACGCAGTATTTT.

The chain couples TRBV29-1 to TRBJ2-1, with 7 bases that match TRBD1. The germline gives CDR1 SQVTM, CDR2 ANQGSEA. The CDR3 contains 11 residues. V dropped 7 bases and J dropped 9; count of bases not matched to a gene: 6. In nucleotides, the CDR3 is TGCAGCGGGGGACAGCCCTTTGAGCAGTTCTTC. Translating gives CSGGQPFEQFF.

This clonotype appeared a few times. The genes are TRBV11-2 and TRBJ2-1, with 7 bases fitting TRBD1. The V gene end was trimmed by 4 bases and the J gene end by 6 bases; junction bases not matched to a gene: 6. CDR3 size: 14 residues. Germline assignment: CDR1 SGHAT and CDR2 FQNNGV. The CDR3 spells CASSSGPGGNEQFF. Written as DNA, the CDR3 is TGTGCCAGCAGCTCGGGGCCAGGGGGCAATGAGCAGTTCTTC.

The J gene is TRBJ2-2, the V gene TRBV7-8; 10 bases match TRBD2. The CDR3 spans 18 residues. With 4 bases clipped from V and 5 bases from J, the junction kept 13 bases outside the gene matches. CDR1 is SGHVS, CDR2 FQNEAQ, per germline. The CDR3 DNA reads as TGTGCCAGCAGCTCTTTAGCGGGAGGTTCTAGTAGGACCGGGGAGCTGTTTTTT. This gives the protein CASSSLAGGSSRTGELFF.

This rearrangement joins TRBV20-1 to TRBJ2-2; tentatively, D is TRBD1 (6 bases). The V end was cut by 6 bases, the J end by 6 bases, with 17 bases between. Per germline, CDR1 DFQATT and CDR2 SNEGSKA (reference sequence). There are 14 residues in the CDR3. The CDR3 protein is CSAHRGLMAGELFF. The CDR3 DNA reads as TGCAGTGCCCATAGGGGGTTAATGGCCGGGGAGCTGTTTTTT.

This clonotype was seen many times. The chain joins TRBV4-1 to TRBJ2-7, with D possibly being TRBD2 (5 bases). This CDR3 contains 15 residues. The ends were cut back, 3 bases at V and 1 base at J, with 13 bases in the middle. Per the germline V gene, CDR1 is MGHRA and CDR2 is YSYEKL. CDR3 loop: CASSHEGLKSYEQYF. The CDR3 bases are TGCGCCAGCAGCCATGAAGGACTGAAATCCTACGAGCAGTACTTC.

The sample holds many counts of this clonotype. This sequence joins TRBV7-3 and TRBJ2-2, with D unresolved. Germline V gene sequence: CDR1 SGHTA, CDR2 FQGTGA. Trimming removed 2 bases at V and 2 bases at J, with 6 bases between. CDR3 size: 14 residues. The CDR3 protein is CASSLRGNTGELFF. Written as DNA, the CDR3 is TGTGCCAGCAGCTTACGCGGAAACACCGGGGAGCTGTTTTTT.

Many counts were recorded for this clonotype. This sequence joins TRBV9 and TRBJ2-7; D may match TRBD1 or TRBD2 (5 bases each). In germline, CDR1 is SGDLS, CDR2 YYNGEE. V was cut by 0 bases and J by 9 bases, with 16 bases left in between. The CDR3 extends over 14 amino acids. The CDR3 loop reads CASSVGLRELGQYF. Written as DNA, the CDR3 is TGTGCCAGCAGCGTAGGCCTCAGGGAGCTGGGGCAGTACTTC.

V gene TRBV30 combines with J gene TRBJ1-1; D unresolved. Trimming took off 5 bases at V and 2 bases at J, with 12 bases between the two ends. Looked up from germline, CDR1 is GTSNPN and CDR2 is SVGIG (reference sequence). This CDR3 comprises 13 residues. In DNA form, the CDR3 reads TGTGCCTGGGCCTGGGTCGGAAACACTGAAGCTTTCTTT. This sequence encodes CAWAWVGNTEAFF. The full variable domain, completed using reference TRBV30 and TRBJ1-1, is SQTIHQWPATLVQPVGSPLSLECTVEGTSNPNLYWYRQAAGRGLQLLFYSVGIGQISSEVPQNLSASRPQDRQFILSSKKLLLSDSGFYLCAWAWVGNTEAFFGQGTRLTVV.

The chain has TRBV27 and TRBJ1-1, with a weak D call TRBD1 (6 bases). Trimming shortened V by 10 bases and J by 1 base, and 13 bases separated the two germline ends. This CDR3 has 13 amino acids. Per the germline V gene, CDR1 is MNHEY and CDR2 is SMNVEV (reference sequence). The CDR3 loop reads CATRGHTNTEAFF. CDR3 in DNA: TGTGCCACCCGGGGACATACGAACACTGAAGCTTTCTTT.

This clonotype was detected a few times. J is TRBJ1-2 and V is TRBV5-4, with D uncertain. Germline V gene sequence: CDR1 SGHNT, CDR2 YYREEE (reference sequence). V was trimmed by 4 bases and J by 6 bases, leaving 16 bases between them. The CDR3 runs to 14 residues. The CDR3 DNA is TGTGCCAGCAGCACTCCCTACGTCCCGAATGGCTACACCTTC. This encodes CASSTPYVPNGYTF.

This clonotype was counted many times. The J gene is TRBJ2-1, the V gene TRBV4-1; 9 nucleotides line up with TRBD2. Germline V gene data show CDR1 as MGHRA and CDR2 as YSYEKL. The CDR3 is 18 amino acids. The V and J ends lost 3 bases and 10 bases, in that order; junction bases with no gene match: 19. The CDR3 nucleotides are TGCGCCAGCAGCCACCCCCGGCGTGGCGGGGGGGCGGTAGGCGAGCAGTTCTTC. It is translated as CASSHPRRGGGAVGEQFF.

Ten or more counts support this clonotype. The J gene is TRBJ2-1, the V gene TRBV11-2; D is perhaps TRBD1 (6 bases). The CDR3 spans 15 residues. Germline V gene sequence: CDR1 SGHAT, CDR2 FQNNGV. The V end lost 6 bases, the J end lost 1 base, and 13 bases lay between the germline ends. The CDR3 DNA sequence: TGTGCCAGCAGTCCACAGGGCGATTCCTACAATGAGCAGTTCTTC. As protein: CASSPQGDSYNEQFF.

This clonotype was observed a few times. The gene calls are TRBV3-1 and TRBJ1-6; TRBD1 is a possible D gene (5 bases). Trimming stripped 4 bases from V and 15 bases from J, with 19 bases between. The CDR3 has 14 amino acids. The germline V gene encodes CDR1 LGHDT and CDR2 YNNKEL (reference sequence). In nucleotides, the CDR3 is TGTGCCAGCAGCCCACCCCGGGACTCCAAACTCCTCCACTTT. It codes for CASSPPRDSKLLHF.

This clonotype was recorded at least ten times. The CDR3 coding sequence is TGTGCCACCAAGAACCCAGGGAAGGACGAGCAGTACTTC. Protein: CATKNPGKDEQYF. V usage is TRBV24-1 and J usage is TRBJ2-7; a weak D match, TRBD1 (5 bases). V was trimmed by 8 bases and J by 5 bases, leaving 15 bases between them. The CDR3 sequence is 13 residues long. Germline V gene lookup returns CDR1 KGHDR and CDR2 SFDVKD.

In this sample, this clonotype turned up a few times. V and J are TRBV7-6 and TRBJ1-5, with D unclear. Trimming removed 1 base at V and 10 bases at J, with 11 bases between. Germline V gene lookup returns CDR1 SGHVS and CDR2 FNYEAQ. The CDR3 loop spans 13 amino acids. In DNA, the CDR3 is TGTGCCAGCAGCTTAGATTCCGGTCAACCCCAGCATTTT. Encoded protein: CASSLDSGQPQHF.

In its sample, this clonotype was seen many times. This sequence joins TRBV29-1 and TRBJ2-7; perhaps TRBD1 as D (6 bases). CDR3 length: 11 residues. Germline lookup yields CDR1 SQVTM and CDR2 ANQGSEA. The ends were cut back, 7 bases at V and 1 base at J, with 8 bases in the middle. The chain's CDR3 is CSGGQSYEQYF. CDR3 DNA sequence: TGCAGCGGAGGACAGTCCTACGAGCAGTACTTC.

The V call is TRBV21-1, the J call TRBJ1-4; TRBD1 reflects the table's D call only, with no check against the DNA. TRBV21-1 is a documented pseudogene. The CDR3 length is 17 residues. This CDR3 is CASITGQGAFWDEKLFF. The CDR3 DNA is TGTGCCAGCATTACCGGACAGGGGGCCTTTTGGGATGAAAAACTGTTTTTT.

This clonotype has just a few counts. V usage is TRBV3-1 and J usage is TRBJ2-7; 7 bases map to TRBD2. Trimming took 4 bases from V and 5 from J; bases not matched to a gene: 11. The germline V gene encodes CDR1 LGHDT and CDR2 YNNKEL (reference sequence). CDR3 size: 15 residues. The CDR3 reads CASSRKVGTINEQYF. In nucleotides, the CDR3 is TGTGCCAGCAGCCGGAAAGTGGGGACTATTAACGAGCAGTACTTC.

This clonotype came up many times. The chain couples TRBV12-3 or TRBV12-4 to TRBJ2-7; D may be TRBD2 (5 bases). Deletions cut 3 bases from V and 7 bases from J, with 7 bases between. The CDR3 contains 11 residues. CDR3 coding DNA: TGTGCCAGCAGTTTTTCGGGAGAGCAGTACTTC. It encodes CASSFSGEQYF.

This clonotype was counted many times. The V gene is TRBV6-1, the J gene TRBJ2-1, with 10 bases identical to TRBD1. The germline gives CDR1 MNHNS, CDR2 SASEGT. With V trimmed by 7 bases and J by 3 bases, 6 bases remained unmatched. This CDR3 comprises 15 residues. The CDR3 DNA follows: TGTGCCAGCAAGCCGGGACAGGGGTACTACAATGAGCAGTTCTTC. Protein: CASKPGQGYYNEQFF.

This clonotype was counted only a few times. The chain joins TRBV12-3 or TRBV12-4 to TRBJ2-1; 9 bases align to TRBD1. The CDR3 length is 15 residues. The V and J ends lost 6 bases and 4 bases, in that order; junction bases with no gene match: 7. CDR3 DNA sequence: TGTGCCAGCAGGCCCGGACAGGGGCATTACAATGAGCAGTTCTTC. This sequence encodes CASRPGQGHYNEQFF.

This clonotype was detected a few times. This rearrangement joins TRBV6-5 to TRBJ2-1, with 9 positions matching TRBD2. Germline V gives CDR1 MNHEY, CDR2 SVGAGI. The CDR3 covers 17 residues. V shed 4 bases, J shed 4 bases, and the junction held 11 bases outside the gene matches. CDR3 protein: CASSSPRRGRAYNEQFF. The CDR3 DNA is TGTGCCAGCAGTTCCCCCAGGCGCGGGAGGGCTTACAATGAGCAGTTCTTC.